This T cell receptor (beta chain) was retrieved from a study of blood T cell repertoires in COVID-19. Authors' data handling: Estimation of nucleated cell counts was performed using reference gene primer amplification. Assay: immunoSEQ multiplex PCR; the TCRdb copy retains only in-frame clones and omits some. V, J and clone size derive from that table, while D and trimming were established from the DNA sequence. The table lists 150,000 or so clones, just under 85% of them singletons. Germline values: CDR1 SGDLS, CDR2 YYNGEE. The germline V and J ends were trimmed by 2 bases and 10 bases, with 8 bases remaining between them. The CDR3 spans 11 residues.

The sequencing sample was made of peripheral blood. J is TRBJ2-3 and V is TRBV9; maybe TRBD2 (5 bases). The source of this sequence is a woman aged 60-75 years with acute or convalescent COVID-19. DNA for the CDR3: TGTGCCAGCAGCGTTGGTAGCGCGCAGTATTTT. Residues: CASSVGSAQYF.